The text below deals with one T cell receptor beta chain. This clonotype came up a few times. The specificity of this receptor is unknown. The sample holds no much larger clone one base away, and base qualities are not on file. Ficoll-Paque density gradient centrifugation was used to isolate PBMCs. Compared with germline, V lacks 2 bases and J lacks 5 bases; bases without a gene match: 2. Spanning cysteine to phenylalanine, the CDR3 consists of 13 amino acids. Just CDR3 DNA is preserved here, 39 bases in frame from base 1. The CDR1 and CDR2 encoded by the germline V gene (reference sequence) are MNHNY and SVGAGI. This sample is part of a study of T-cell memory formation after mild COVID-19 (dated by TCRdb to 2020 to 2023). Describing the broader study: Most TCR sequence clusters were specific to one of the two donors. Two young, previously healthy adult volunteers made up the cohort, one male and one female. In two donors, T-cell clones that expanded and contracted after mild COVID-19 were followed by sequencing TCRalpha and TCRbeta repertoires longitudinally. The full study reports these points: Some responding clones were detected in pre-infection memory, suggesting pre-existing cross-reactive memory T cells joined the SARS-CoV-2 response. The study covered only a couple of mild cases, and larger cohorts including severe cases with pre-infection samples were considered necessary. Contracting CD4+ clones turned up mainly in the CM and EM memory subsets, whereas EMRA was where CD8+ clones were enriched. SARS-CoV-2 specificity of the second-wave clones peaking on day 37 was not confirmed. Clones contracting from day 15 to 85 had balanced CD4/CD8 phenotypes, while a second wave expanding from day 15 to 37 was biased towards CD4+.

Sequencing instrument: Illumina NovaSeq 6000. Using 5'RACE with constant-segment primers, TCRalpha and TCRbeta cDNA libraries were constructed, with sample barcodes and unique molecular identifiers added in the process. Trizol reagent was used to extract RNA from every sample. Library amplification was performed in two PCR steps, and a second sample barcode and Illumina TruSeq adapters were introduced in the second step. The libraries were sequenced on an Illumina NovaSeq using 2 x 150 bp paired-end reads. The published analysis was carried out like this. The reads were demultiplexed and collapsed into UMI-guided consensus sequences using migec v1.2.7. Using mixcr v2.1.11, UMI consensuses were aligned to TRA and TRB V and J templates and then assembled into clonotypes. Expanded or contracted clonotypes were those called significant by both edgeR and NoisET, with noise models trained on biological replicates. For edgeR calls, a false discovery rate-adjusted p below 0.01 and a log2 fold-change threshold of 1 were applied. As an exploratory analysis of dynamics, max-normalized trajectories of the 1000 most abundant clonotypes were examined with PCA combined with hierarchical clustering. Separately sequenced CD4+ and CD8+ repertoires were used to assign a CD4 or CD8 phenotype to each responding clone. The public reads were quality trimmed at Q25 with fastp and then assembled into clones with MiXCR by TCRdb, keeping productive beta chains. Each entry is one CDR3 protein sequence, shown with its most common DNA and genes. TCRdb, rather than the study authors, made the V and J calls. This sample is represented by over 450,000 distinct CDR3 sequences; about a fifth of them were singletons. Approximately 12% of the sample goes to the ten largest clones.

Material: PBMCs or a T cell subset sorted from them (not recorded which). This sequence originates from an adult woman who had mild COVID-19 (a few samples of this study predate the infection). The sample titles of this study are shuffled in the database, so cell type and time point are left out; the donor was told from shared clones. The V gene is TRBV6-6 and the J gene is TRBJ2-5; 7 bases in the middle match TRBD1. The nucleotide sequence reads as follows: TGTGCCAGCAGTTACAGGGGGCCGGAGACCCAGTACTTC. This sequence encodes CASSYRGPETQYF.